In its sample, the clone carrying this T cell receptor beta chain was seen a few times. CDR3 length equals 14 residues. Trimming left V 2 bases short and J 3 bases short, with 10 bases between. CDR1 is MNHEY and CDR2 is SVGAGI in the germline V gene. The sample is drawn from a study of T cells after yellow fever vaccination. TCRdb used MiXCR to reprocess the 5' RACE reads, holding one entry per CDR3 protein. Of 350,000 or so distinct CDR3 sequences in the sample, about 8.3% were seen once. Sample: PBMCs, taken more than 40 days after the first yellow fever vaccination. This receptor was obtained from a man aged 18 to 30 who received the YFV17D yellow fever vaccine. The gene calls are TRBV6-5 and TRBJ2-5; D perhaps matches TRBD1 (6 bases). The CDR3 DNA is TGTGCCAGCAGTTACGGCAGGGGAAAAGAGACCCAGTACTTC. Protein product: CASSYGRGKETQYF.